The rows below give T cell receptor beta chains drawn from one sample of a study of blood T cell repertoires in COVID-19. Assay used: immunoSEQ multiplex PCR; TCRdb lists only in-frame clones, some missing. This sample has roughly 160,000 clones, with around 83% found just once. Sequencing was done on a sample of peripheral blood. Receptors originate from a woman aged 45 to 65 with COVID-19, enrolled during active disease. Each CDR3 is given with its conserved first and last residue. D genes are given only for firm matches. Size tells how often a clone was seen (once, few, many) or the class of an expanded clone, and some rows leave it out.

clone size	V gene	D gene	J gene	CDR3 protein	CDR3 DNA
-	TRBV18	-	TRBJ1-4	CASSPPGPRANEKLFF	TGTGCCAGCTCACCACCGGGGCCCCGAGCTAATGAAAAACTGTTTTTT
-	TRBV7-7	TRBD1	TRBJ2-7	CASSPGQGTYEQYF	TGTGCCAGCAGCCCTGGACAGGGAACTTACGAGCAGTACTTC
-	TRBV7-4	-	TRBJ2-7	CASNRDKERAYEQYF	TGTGCCAGCAACCGGGACAAGGAGAGAGCCTACGAGCAGTACTTC
-	TRBV4-1	-	TRBJ1-1	CASSQVGREVEAFF	TGCGCCAGCAGCCAAGTAGGCAGGGAAGTAGAAGCTTTCTTT
once	TRBV7-2	-	TRBJ2-7	CASSLTGGHGEQYF	TGTGCCAGCAGCTTAACGGGGGGCCATGGCGAGCAGTACTTC
-	TRBV6-2/TRBV6-3	TRBD1	TRBJ2-7	CASSTGTGVYEQYF	TGTGCCAGCAGTACCGGGACAGGGGTCTACGAGCAGTACTTC
-	TRBV5-1	TRBD2	TRBJ2-3	CASSLGDGGFTDTQYF	TGCGCCAGCAGCTTGGGGGACGGGGGGTTCACAGATACGCAGTATTTT
-	TRBV13	-	TRBJ1-1	CASSKRQVYTEAFF	TGTGCCAGCAGCAAAAGACAGGTCTACACTGAAGCTTTCTTT
once	TRBV6-5	-	TRBJ2-1	CASSLAGVSNEQFF	TGTGCCAGCAGTCTCGCAGGGGTTAGCAATGAGCAGTTCTTC
-	TRBV7-3	-	TRBJ2-1	CASSQQGNEQFF	TGTGCCAGCAGTCAACAGGGAAATGAGCAGTTCTTC
-	TRBV12-3/TRBV12-4	-	TRBJ2-1	CASILQGHNEQFF	TGTGCCAGCATCTTACAGGGACACAATGAGCAGTTCTTC
-	TRBV7-6	-	TRBJ2-3	CASSFQGAGTDTQYF	TGTGCCAGCAGCTTTCAGGGTGCGGGCACAGATACGCAGTATTTT
-	TRBV7-3	TRBD2	TRBJ2-2	CASSPGLAGTGELFF	TGTGCCAGCAGCCCGGGACTAGCGGGGACCGGGGAGCTGTTTTTT
-	TRBV28	-	TRBJ2-7	CASSLAQAIYEQYF	TGTGCCAGCAGTTTAGCACAGGCCATCTACGAGCAGTACTTC
-	TRBV28	TRBD2	TRBJ2-1	CASSLWRGRSSYNEQFF	TGTGCCAGCAGTTTATGGCGCGGGAGGAGCTCCTACAATGAGCAGTTCTTC
-	TRBV14	-	TRBJ1-4	CASSLTAGEKLFF	TGTGCCAGCAGCCTGACAGCCGGCGAAAAACTGTTTTTT
-	TRBV29-1	-	TRBJ2-3	CSVDGGTDTQYF	TGCAGCGTTGACGGCGGTACAGATACGCAGTATTTT
-	TRBV24-1	-	TRBJ2-3	CATSGGGGPQSTDTQYF	TGTGCCACCAGTGGAGGGGGGGGCCCCCAGAGCACAGATACGCAGTATTTT
-	TRBV6-5	-	TRBJ1-6	CASSSEGPPGSPLHF	TGTGCCAGCAGTTCGGAGGGTCCTCCCGGTTCACCCCTCCACTTT
-	TRBV24-1	TRBD1	TRBJ2-3	CATSGPPDRVGDTDTQYF	TGTGCCACCAGTGGCCCCCCGGACAGGGTAGGGGACACAGATACGCAGTATTTT
-	TRBV3-1/TRBV3-2	-	TRBJ1-3	CASSRASSGNTIYF	TGTGCCAGCAGCCGGGCCAGCTCTGGAAACACCATATATTTT
-	TRBV5-1	-	TRBJ2-1	CASSSGDSSYNEQFF	TGCGCCAGCAGTTCGGGGGACAGCTCCTACAATGAGCAGTTCTTC
-	TRBV7-9	-	TRBJ2-3	CASTSGGGTSTDTQYF	TGTGCCAGCACCTCAGGTGGGGGGACTAGCACAGATACGCAGTATTTT
few	TRBV18	-	TRBJ1-2	CASSPPFSAGAVGYTF	TGTGCCAGCTCACCACCGTTTTCAGCGGGCGCAGTTGGCTACACCTTC
-	TRBV19	-	TRBJ2-7	CASSIMVARGRYEQYF	TGTGCCAGTAGTATAATGGTGGCTCGGGGAAGGTACGAGCAGTACTTC
-	TRBV7-9	-	TRBJ1-2	CASSFDSSPYGYTF	TGTGCCAGCAGCTTTGACAGCTCACCCTATGGCTACACCTTC
-	TRBV9	TRBD1	TRBJ2-6	CASSVASGQGVLGANVLTF	TGTGCCAGCAGCGTAGCTTCGGGACAGGGAGTTCTTGGGGCCAACGTCCTGACTTTC
-	TRBV25-1	-	TRBJ2-1	CASSEASSYNEQFF	TGTGCCAGCAGTGAGGCTAGCTCCTACAATGAGCAGTTCTTC
many	TRBV14	TRBD1	TRBJ1-1	CASSQVQGARTEAFF	TGTGCCAGCAGCCAAGTACAGGGGGCGAGGACTGAAGCTTTCTTT
-	TRBV7-9	-	TRBJ1-5	CASSPTGNQPQHF	TGTGCCAGCAGCCCAACAGGGAATCAGCCCCAGCATTTT
-	TRBV7-9	-	TRBJ2-2	CASSLGQDGELFF	TGTGCCAGCAGCTTAGGACAGGACGGGGAGCTGTTTTTT
-	TRBV29-1	-	TRBJ2-7	CSVAKVTLVGDEQYF	TGCAGCGTTGCGAAGGTCACTCTGGTTGGAGACGAGCAGTACTTC